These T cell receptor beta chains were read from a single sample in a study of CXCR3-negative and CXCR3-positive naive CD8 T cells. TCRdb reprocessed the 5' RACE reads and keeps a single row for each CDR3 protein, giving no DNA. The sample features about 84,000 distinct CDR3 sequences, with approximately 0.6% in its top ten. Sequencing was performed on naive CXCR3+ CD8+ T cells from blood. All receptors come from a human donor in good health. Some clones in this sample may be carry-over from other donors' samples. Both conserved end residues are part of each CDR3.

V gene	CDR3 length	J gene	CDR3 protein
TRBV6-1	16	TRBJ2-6	CASWVAMSSGANVLTF
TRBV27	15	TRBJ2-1	CASSLTGNEGDEQFF
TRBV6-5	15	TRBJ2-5	CASRGGSSRRETQYF
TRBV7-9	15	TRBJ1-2	CASSLAGVANYGYTF
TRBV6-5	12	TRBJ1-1	CASGLSNTEAFF
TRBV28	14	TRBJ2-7	CASSLFPDTYEQYF
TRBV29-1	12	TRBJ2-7	CSVRREATEQYF
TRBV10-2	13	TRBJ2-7	CASSELAVYEQYF
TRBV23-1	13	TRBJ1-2	CASSPSCDRGYTF
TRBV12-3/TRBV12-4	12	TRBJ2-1	CATYTSPIEQFF
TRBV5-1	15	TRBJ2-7	CASSLGGEYSYEQYF
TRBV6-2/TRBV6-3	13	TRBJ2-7	CASSYSLNYEQYF
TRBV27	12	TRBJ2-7	CASSLGGLEQYF
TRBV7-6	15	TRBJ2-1	CASSLGSLGYNEQFF
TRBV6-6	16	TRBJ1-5	CASSDDRGDGNQPQHF
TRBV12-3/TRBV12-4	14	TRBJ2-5	CASSFTGAYETQYF
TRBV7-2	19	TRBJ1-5	CASSLAGQEVWSIYQPQHF
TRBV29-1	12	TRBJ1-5	CSVEQHEGPQHF
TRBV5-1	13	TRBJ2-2	CASRDSNTGELFF
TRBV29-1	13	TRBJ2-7	CSVEDSTSYEQYF